One and the same sample provided the 23 T cell receptor beta chains below, sequenced in a study of T cells in localized non-small cell lung cancer. The repertoire was sequenced with immunoSEQ multiplex PCR; TCRdb's copy has only in-frame clones and lacks some. The data contain around 5,400 clones, 85% of them singletons. The sequences come from PBMCs, collected before any cancer treatment. These receptors came from a woman aged 40 to 75 with stage II lung adenocarcinoma.

The V gene is TRBV11-2, the J gene TRBJ2-5, with 9 bases identical to TRBD2. Per the germline V gene, CDR1 is SGHAT and CDR2 is FQNNGV. This CDR3 spans 15 amino acids. Trimming at V came to 4 bases and at J to 5 bases, leaving 8 bases not matched to a gene. The DNA of the CDR3 is TGTGCCAGCAGCTCGACTAGCGGCCCAGGGGAGACCCAGTACTTC. This translates into CASSSTSGPGETQYF.

J is TRBJ2-7 and V is TRBV9, with D unclear. The CDR3 loop spans 16 amino acids. V shed 0 bases and J shed 0 bases, with 13 bases lying between them. Germline loops: CDR1 SGDLS, CDR2 YYNGEE. DNA of the CDR3: TGTGCCAGCAGCGTAGGGAAGGGCAGTAGCTCCTACGAGCAGTACTTC. This gives the protein CASSVGKGSSSYEQYF.

To note about this clone: Additional DNA sequences in this sample encode the identical CDR3. V is TRBV6-5 and J is TRBJ1-2; a weak D match, TRBD1 (6 bases). This CDR3 is 13 amino acids long. Germline-derived CDR1 and CDR2 are MNHEY and SVGAGI. V was pared by 5 bases and J by 2 bases, with 9 bases between. CDR3 sequence reads: CASSQGQNYGYTF. The CDR3 region has the DNA TGTGCCAGCAGTCAAGGACAGAACTATGGCTACACCTTC.

This chain joins TRBV19 and TRBJ2-5; D gene uncertain. V was trimmed by 6 bases and J by 2 bases, leaving 13 bases between them. Germline CDR1 is LNHDA and CDR2 is SQIVND (reference sequence). The CDR3 totals 14 residues. The CDR3 nucleotides are TGTGCCAGTAGCCCCAAGTGGTTTCAAGAGACCCAGTACTTC. This translates into CASSPKWFQETQYF.

The chain couples TRBV27 to TRBJ2-6, with D perhaps TRBD2 (5 bases). The germline V gene has CDR1 MNHEY and CDR2 SMNVEV (reference sequence). Trimming pared 2 bases from V and 0 bases from J, leaving 17 bases between. The CDR3 covers 19 residues. The CDR3 reads CASSLQPRGLISGANVLTF. CDR3 coding DNA: TGTGCCAGCAGTTTACAACCCCGCGGGCTGATCTCTGGGGCCAACGTCCTGACTTTC.

The chain recombines TRBV10-3 with TRBJ1-2, with 8 bases lining up with TRBD1. The CDR3 runs to 13 residues. Losses at the gene ends were 3 bases for V and 8 bases for J; bases not matched to a gene: 5. Looked up from germline, CDR1 is ENHRY and CDR2 is SYGVKD. The CDR3 spells CAISDRGLSGYTF. CDR3 DNA sequence: TGTGCCATCAGTGACAGGGGGCTAAGCGGCTACACCTTC.

This chain links TRBV9 with TRBJ1-1; D unclear. V was trimmed by 0 bases and J by 1 base, leaving 16 bases between them. CDR1 is SGDLS, CDR2 YYNGEE, per germline. This CDR3 is 17 amino acids long. For the CDR3, the DNA is TGTGCCAGCAGCGTAGAGGCAACACCGAGGAGGAACACTGAAGCTTTCTTT. Translation gives CASSVEATPRRNTEAFF.

The V and J genes are TRBV10-2 and TRBJ1-2, with TRBD1 matching over 9 bases. This CDR3 region has 12 residues. The ends lost 8 bases at V and 7 bases at J; junction bases unmatched: 5. Germline assignment: CDR1 WSHSY and CDR2 SAAADI. The chain's CDR3 is CASLQGAFGYTF. The CDR3 DNA sequence: TGCGCCAGCTTACAGGGGGCATTTGGCTACACCTTC.

This chain joins TRBV6-9 and TRBJ1-3, with D uncertain. This CDR3 region has 14 residues. The germline V gene has CDR1 MNHGY and CDR2 SVAAGI. V shed 4 bases and J shed 0 bases, with 7 bases lying between them. CDR3 nucleotides: TGTGCCAGCAGTTCCGTCCCCTCTGGAAACACCATATATTTT. As protein: CASSSVPSGNTIYF.

The chain recombines TRBV27 with TRBJ1-3; 7 bases map to TRBD1. Germline CDR1 reads MNHEY; CDR2 reads SMNVEV (reference sequence). The CDR3 length is 14 residues. V gave up 8 bases and J gave up 4 bases; unmatched junction bases: 8. DNA of the CDR3: TGTGCCAGCGGACAAGGGACAGCGGGAAACACCATATATTTT. This encodes CASGQGTAGNTIYF.

This chain uses TRBV6-1 with TRBJ2-6; 7 bases are a match to TRBD2. The CDR3 extends over 15 amino acids. Germline assignment: CDR1 MNHNS and CDR2 SASEGT. Trimming took 1 base from V and 3 from J; bases not matched to a gene: 0. The CDR3 DNA reads as TGTGCCAGCAGTGAAGGGACTAGTGGGGCCAACGTCCTGACTTTC. This gives the protein CASSEGTSGANVLTF.

The chain combines TRBV6-1 with TRBJ1-1, with D possibly matching TRBD1 (5 bases). The ends were cut back, 1 base at V and 1 base at J, with 7 bases in the middle. The CDR3 runs 14 residues. Germline-derived CDR1 and CDR2 are MNHNS and SASEGT. DNA for the CDR3: TGTGCCAGCAGTGAAGTGGGGGGGAACACTGAAGCTTTCTTT. It specifies CASSEVGGNTEAFF.

This clone was detected once. The rearrangement joins TRBV6-1 to TRBJ2-7; possible D gene TRBD1, 5 bases. Germline V CDR1 and CDR2: MNHNS, SASEGT. Trimming stripped 5 bases from V and 3 bases from J, with 11 bases between. The CDR3 is 13 residues long. The CDR3 protein is CASSYRGGYEQYF. The CDR3 DNA is TGTGCCAGCAGTTATAGGGGCGGCTACGAGCAGTACTTC.

The chain couples TRBV7-2 to TRBJ1-2; a possible D gene is TRBD1 (5 bases). Germline loops: CDR1 SGHTA, CDR2 FQGNSA. Trimming took off 5 bases at V and 8 bases at J, with 15 bases between the two ends. The CDR3 totals 13 residues. The CDR3 loop reads CASSAGPPRGYTF. For the CDR3, the DNA is TGTGCCAGCAGCGCGGGACCTCCGAGGGGCTACACCTTC.

This chain connects TRBV7-9 to TRBJ1-3; 7 nucleotides align to TRBD1. Germline V gene sequence: CDR1 SEHNR, CDR2 FQNEAQ (reference sequence). The CDR3 has 16 amino acids. Trimming cost V 2 bases and J 0 bases; bases outside gene matches: 4. The CDR3 DNA sequence: TGTGCCAGCAGCTTAAGGACAGGCCGCTCTGGAAACACCATATATTTT. Residues: CASSLRTGRSGNTIYF. The full variable domain, with the rest looked up from reference TRBV7-9 and TRBJ1-3, is DTGVSQNPRHKITKRGQNVTFRCDPISEHNRLYWYRQTLGQGPEFLTYFQNEAQLEKSRLLSDRFSAERPKGSFSTLEIQRTEQGDSAMYLCASSLRTGRSGNTIYFGEGSWLTVV.

The chain uses TRBV28 and TRBJ1-1; D is possibly TRBD1 (5 bases). The germline V and J ends were trimmed by 3 bases and 8 bases, with 10 bases remaining between them. CDR1 and CDR2 from the germline V gene are MDHEN and SYDVKM. The CDR3 loop spans 12 amino acids. In nucleotides, the CDR3 is TGTGCCAGCAGTTTTGGGGGGTTCGAAGCTTTCTTT. Protein sequence: CASSFGGFEAFF.

The V gene is TRBV4-1, the J gene TRBJ2-2; D might be TRBD2 (6 bases). The V and J ends lost 4 bases and 7 bases respectively, with 10 bases between them. This CDR3 region has 13 residues. Germline V gene lookup returns CDR1 MGHRA and CDR2 YSYEKL. The DNA of the CDR3 is TGCGCCAGCAGCCGGGGGGTCGGCGGGGAGCTGTTTTTT. Amino acid sequence: CASSRGVGGELFF.

The V call is TRBV6-1, the J call TRBJ2-1; 7 bases line up with TRBD2. The germline V gene has CDR1 MNHNS and CDR2 SASEGT. This CDR3 has 15 residues. With 6 bases clipped from V and 5 bases from J, the junction kept 10 bases outside the gene matches. The CDR3 DNA sequence: TGTGCCAGCAGGGGTGGACTAGTGCCACACAATGAGCAGTTCTTC. Translated: CASRGGLVPHNEQFF.

The chain has TRBV7-8 and TRBJ2-6; D is undetermined. The V and J ends lost 1 base and 0 bases respectively, with 13 bases between them. In germline, CDR1 is SGHVS, CDR2 FQNEAQ. The CDR3 totals 18 residues. CDR3 protein: CASSLEGIVRSGANVLTF. In DNA form, the CDR3 reads TGTGCCAGCAGCTTAGAAGGGATTGTTCGCTCTGGGGCCAACGTCCTGACTTTC.

This chain links TRBV11-3 with TRBJ2-1, with 9 bases fitting TRBD1. The CDR3 runs 16 residues. The V segment lost 5 bases and the J segment 5 bases; nucleotides outside the gene matches: 10. The germline V gene has CDR1 SGHNT and CDR2 YENEEA. The CDR3 nucleotides are TGTGCCAGCAGCCTAGGGGGGACAGGGAGCCACAATGAGCAGTTCTTC. Protein sequence: CASSLGGTGSHNEQFF.

This chain joins TRBV7-3 and TRBJ2-7; a weak D match, TRBD2 (6 bases). Trimming took off 4 bases at V and 0 bases at J, with 16 bases between the two ends. The length of the CDR3 is 16 residues. The V gene's germline CDR1 is SGHTA and CDR2 FQGTGA. The CDR3 spells CASSSGGASRSYEQYF. Here the CDR3 DNA reads TGTGCCAGCAGCTCCGGCGGGGCAAGCCGCTCCTACGAGCAGTACTTC.

The V gene is TRBV9, the J gene TRBJ1-1, with TRBD1 as a possible D gene (5 bases). The V gene lost 2 bases and the J gene lost 1 base, with 12 bases spanning the gap. The CDR3 consists of 15 residues. Germline values: CDR1 SGDLS, CDR2 YYNGEE. In DNA, the CDR3 is TGTGCCAGCAGCGTGGAGGGGAGGGGGAACACTGAAGCTTTCTTT. This codes for CASSVEGRGNTEAFF.

This clone has just a few counts. The V call is TRBV28, the J call TRBJ1-2; 12 bases map to TRBD1. V shed 2 bases and J 8 bases; nucleotides not matched to a gene: 12. CDR3 length: 17 amino acids. CDR1 and CDR2 from the germline V gene are MDHEN and SYDVKM. The CDR3 loop is CASSLAGTGGFVEGYTF. CDR3 sequence (DNA): TGTGCCAGCAGTTTAGCTGGGACAGGGGGCTTCGTTGAGGGCTACACCTTC.